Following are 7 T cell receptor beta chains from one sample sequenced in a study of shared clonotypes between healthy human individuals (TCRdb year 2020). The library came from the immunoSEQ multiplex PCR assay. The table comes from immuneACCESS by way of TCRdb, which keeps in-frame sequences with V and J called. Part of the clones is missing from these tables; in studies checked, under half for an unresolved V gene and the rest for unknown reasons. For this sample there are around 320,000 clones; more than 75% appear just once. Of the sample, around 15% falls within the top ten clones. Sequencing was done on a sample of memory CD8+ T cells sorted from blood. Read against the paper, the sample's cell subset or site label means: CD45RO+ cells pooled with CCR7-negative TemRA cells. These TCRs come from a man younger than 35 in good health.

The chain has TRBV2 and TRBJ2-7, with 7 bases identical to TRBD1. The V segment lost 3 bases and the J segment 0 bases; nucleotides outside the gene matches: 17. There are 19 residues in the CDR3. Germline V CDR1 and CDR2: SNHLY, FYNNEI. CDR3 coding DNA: TGTGCCAGCAGTGAGGCCAGGGGGTCCGGGCCAATGAACTCCTACGAGCAGTACTTC. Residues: CASSEARGSGPMNSYEQYF.

The DNA of the CDR3 is TGTGCCAGCAGTCCCCTCACCAGGGGGCACTATGGCTACACCTTC. As protein: CASSPLTRGHYGYTF. The chain recombines TRBV27 with TRBJ1-2, with 8 bases matching TRBD1. Germline CDR1 reads MNHEY; CDR2 reads SMNVEV (reference sequence). The CDR3 spans 15 residues. J gave up 3 bases and V 5 bases, and 8 bases lay outside the gene matches.

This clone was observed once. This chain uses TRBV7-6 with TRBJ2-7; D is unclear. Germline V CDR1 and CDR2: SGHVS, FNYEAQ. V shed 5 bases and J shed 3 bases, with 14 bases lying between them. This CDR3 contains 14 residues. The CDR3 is CASSPLGPFYEQYF. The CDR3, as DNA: TGTGCCAGCAGCCCCCTCGGACCGTTCTACGAGCAGTACTTC. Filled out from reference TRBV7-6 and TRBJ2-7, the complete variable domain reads GAGVSQSPRYKVTKRGQDVALRCDPISGHVSLYWYRQALGQGPEFLTYFNYEAQQDKSGLPNDRFSAERPEGSISTLTIQRTEQRDSAMYRCASSPLGPFYEQYFGPGTRLTVT.

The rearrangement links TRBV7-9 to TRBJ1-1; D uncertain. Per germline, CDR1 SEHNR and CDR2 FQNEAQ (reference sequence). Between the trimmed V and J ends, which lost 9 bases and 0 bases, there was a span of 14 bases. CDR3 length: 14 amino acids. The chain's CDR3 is CASKAGDMNTEAFF. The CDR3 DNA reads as TGTGCCAGTAAGGCGGGAGATATGAACACTGAAGCTTTCTTT.

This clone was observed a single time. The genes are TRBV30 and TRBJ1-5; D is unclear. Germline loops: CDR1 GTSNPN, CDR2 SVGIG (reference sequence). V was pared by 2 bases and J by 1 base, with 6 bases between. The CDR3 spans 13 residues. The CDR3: CAWSIGSNQPQHF. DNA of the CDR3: TGTGCCTGGAGTATCGGCAGCAATCAGCCCCAGCATTTT. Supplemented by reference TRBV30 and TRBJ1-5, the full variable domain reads SQTIHQWPATLVQPVGSPLSLECTVEGTSNPNLYWYRQAAGRGLQLLFYSVGIGQISSEVPQNLSASRPQDRQFILSSKKLLLSDSGFYLCAWSIGSNQPQHFGDGTRLSIL.

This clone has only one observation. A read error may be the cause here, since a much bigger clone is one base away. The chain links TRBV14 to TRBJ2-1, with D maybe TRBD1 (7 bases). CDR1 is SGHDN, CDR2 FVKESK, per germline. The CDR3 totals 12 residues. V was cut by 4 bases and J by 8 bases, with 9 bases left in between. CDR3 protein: CASSPGGHEQFF. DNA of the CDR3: TGTGCCAGCAGCCCAGGGGGGCATGAGCAGTTCTTC.

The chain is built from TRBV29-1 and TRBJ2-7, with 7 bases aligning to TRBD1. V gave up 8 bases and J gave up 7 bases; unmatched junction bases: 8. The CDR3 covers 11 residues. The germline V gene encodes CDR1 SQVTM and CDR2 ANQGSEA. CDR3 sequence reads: CSYWQGEEQYF. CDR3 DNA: TGCAGCTACTGGCAGGGGGAAGAGCAGTACTTC.